This T cell receptor (beta chain) was recorded in a study of T-cell memory formation after mild COVID-19. This clonotype was observed a few times. Via MiXCR, TCRdb re-called the 5' RACE reads, giving one row per CDR3 protein. The data contain about 55,000 distinct CDR3 sequences, roughly 25% of them singletons. V was cut by 7 bases and J by 12 bases, with 16 bases left in between. CDR1 and CDR2 (germline): MNHEY, SVGEGT. This CDR3 comprises 12 residues. J is TRBJ2-1 and V is TRBV6-2 or TRBV6-3, with D unresolved. Sequencing was done on a sample of PBMCs or a T cell subset sorted from them (not recorded which). This receptor was identified in a man younger than 35 who had mild COVID-19 (a few samples of this study predate the infection). Cell type and time point are not known. Here the CDR3 reads CASTAWGFGQFF. The CDR3, as DNA: TGTGCCAGCACCGCGTGGGGTTTTGGGCAGTTCTTC.